This TCR beta chain was recovered during a study of cytomegalovirus exposure and HLA in healthy donors. Whole-study context: A prior analysis found about 120 million unique TCR beta sequences from approximately 190 million T cells. Study findings and constraints: TCR beta chain V- and J-gene trimming was linked, in a later analysis, to a missense variant in DCLRE1C. Researchers catalogued approximately 160 TCR beta chains as cytomegalovirus-associated. Within an earlier analysis, most TCR beta V segments proved productive either about 90% or about 30% of the time.

The PCR contained 60 Vbeta and 13 Jbeta primers. Clones were read by immunoSEQ multiplex PCR, and TCRdb kept only the in-frame ones, dropping some. The table lists approximately 210,000 clones, with roughly 0.98% in the top ten. The CDR3 has 12 residues. Trimming cost V 5 bases and J 15 bases; bases outside gene matches: 10. Germline-derived CDR1 and CDR2 are SGHTA and FQGNSA. Points on this clone: Its antigen is as yet unknown.

This chain connects TRBV7-2 to TRBJ2-3, with 8 bases identical to TRBD2. This TCR derives from a woman between 25 and 40 years old in good health and CMV-seropositive. The specimen sequenced was PBMCs. The DNA for the CDR3 is TGTGCCAGCAGCAGAGTGTTAGCGGGAACATATTTT. Encoded protein: CASSRVLAGTYF.